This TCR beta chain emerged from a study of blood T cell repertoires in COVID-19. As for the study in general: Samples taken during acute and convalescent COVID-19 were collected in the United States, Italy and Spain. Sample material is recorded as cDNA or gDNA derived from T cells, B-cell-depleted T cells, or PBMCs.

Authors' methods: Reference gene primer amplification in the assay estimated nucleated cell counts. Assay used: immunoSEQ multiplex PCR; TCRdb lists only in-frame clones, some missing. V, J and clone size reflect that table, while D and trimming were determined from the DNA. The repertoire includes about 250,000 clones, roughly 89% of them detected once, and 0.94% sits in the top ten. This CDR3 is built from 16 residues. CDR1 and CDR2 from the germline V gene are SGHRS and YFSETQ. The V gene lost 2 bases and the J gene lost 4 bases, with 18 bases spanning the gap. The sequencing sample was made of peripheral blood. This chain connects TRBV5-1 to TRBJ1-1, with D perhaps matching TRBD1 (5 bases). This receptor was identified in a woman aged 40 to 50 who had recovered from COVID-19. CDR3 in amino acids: CASSLGAGRDVTEAFF. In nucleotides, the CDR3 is TGCGCCAGCAGCTTAGGGGCAGGGCGGGATGTCACTGAAGCTTTCTTT.